A single sample is the source of the 14 T cell receptor beta chains below, sequenced in a study of STAT5B mutations in CD4+ large granular lymphocyte leukemia. Data came from immunoSEQ multiplex PCR; TCRdb stores just in-frame clones and leaves some out. The table includes tens of thousands of clones, 76% detected once. Sequenced: CD4+ T cells from blood buffy coats. These receptors originate from a human donor in good health.

The V call is TRBV7-8, the J call TRBJ2-5; 11 bases match TRBD2. The CDR3 extends over 14 amino acids. V gave up 11 bases and J gave up 2 bases; unmatched junction bases: 7. Germline V lookup: CDR1 SGHVS, CDR2 FQNEAQ. The CDR3 sequence is CAGGGTSGQETQYF. CDR3 in DNA: TGTGCCGGAGGTGGGACTAGCGGACAAGAGACCCAGTACTTC.

This chain joins TRBV18 and TRBJ1-4, with D perhaps matching TRBD1 (5 bases). Germline loops: CDR1 KGHSH, CDR2 LQKENI. Deletions cut 3 bases from V and 12 bases from J, with 11 bases between. The CDR3 length is 12 residues. The CDR3 loop reads CASSPPVRELFF. The CDR3 DNA is TGTGCCAGCTCACCCCCCGTCAGGGAACTGTTTTTT.

The V gene is TRBV4-2, the J gene TRBJ2-5; no definite D call. V was pared by 1 base and J by 1 base, with 10 bases between. Germline assignment: CDR1 LGHNA and CDR2 YNFKEQ. This CDR3 is 15 amino acids long. The CDR3 bases are TGTGCCAGCAGCCAAGCACTACGGTCCCAAGAGACCCAGTACTTC. Translated, it gives CASSQALRSQETQYF.

V and J are TRBV25-1 and TRBJ1-4, with D possibly matching TRBD1 (6 bases). The CDR3 length is 14 residues. V gave up 1 base and J gave up 8 bases, with 11 bases separating them. Germline V gene sequence: CDR1 MGHDK, CDR2 SYGVNS. CDR3 sequence (DNA): TGTGCCAGCAGTGAATTGGGGGCAGGGGAAAAACTGTTTTTT. Translating it yields CASSELGAGEKLFF.

This clone appeared a single time. The same CDR3 also results from other DNA sequences found in this sample. The chain is built from TRBV7-2 and TRBJ2-7; D may correspond to TRBD1 or TRBD2 (5 bases each). V lost 5 bases, J lost 0 bases, and 14 bases lay in between. CDR1 SGHTA and CDR2 FQGNSA come from the germline V gene. The length of the CDR3 is 15 residues. CDR3 nucleotides: TGTGCCAGCAGCCCCCGGGACGGCAGCTCCTACGAGCAGTACTTC. Translated, it gives CASSPRDGSSYEQYF.

The V gene is TRBV19, the J gene TRBJ2-3; 11 bases line up with TRBD1. The CDR3 spans 15 residues. Germline-derived CDR1 and CDR2 are LNHDA and SQIVND (reference sequence). The ends lost 8 bases at V and 4 bases at J; junction bases unmatched: 8. CDR3: CASAGTGGRSDTQYF. The CDR3 DNA follows: TGTGCCAGTGCCGGGACAGGGGGGAGATCAGATACGCAGTATTTT.

This clone was observed a single time. The chain recombines TRBV19 with TRBJ2-5; D remains ambiguous. The CDR3 covers 13 residues. Per the germline V gene, CDR1 is LNHDA and CDR2 is SQIVND (reference sequence). Trimming took 5 bases from V and 4 from J, leaving 11 bases between them. The CDR3 DNA reads TGTGCCAGTAGTCCCTCGAAGGGAGAGACCCAGTACTTC. Its protein product is CASSPSKGETQYF.

V usage is TRBV5-4 and J usage is TRBJ2-7; D is perhaps TRBD2 (6 bases). The CDR3 contains 16 residues. Germline CDR1 and CDR2: SGHNT and YYREEE (reference sequence). V lost 0 bases and J 0 bases, leaving 13 bases between the germline ends. The CDR3 DNA is TGTGCCAGCAGCTTGGGGGCTAGCGTGAGCTCCTACGAGCAGTACTTC. The encoded protein is CASSLGASVSSYEQYF.

V usage is TRBV5-8 and J usage is TRBJ1-4; TRBD1 matches at 8 bases. Germline CDR1 SGHTS, CDR2 YDEGEE. V dropped 4 bases and J dropped 8; count of bases not matched to a gene: 13. The CDR3 runs 16 residues. CDR3 sequence: CASSQGTGHRGEKLFF. The CDR3 nucleotides read TGTGCCAGCAGCCAGGGGACAGGACACCGTGGGGAAAAACTGTTTTTT.

The chain recombines TRBV6-5 with TRBJ1-5, with no clear D. Trimming pared 5 bases from V and 4 bases from J, leaving 9 bases between. The CDR3 totals 13 residues. CDR1 is MNHEY and CDR2 is SVGAGI in the germline V gene. The CDR3 reads CASSTAQNQPQHF. DNA of the CDR3: TGTGCCAGCAGTACGGCGCAAAATCAGCCCCAGCATTTT.

This rearrangement joins TRBV6-6 to TRBJ1-2; TRBD1 agrees at 9 bases. The V segment lost 6 bases and the J segment 7 bases; nucleotides outside the gene matches: 9. Germline CDR1 MNHNY, CDR2 SVGAGI (reference sequence). This CDR3 comprises 14 residues. For the CDR3, the DNA is TGTGCCAGCAGGGCTGGGACAGGGCTTTTTGGCTACACCTTC. It specifies CASRAGTGLFGYTF.

The chain links TRBV7-9 to TRBJ2-2; D unclear. Trimming stripped 0 bases from V and 8 bases from J, with 13 bases between. The CDR3 has 15 amino acids. Germline V lookup: CDR1 SEHNR, CDR2 FQNEAQ (reference sequence). CDR3 loop: CASSLARPAAGELFF. The CDR3 DNA reads as TGTGCCAGCAGCTTAGCGCGCCCGGCGGCGGGGGAGCTGTTTTTT.

This rearrangement joins TRBV2 to TRBJ2-3; 11 positions agree with TRBD2. The CDR3 runs 15 residues. The germline V gene encodes CDR1 SNHLY and CDR2 FYNNEI. The V and J ends lost 6 bases and 2 bases, in that order; junction bases with no gene match: 4. The CDR3 reads CASRRLAGPTDTQYF. CDR3 in DNA: TGTGCCAGCAGAAGACTAGCGGGGCCCACAGATACGCAGTATTTT.

The gene calls are TRBV5-8 and TRBJ2-3, with 13 positions matching TRBD2. The V gene's germline CDR1 is SGHTS and CDR2 YDEGEE. The CDR3 sequence is 17 residues long. V shed 3 bases, J shed 0 bases, and the junction held 4 bases outside the gene matches. CDR3 nucleotides: TGTGCCAGCAGCTGGACTAGCGGGAGCCGGAGCACAGATACGCAGTATTTT. The encoded protein is CASSWTSGSRSTDTQYF. Using reference TRBV5-8 and TRBJ2-3 for the parts outside the CDR3, the full variable domain is EAGVTQSPTHLIKTRGQQATLRCSPISGHTSVYWYQQALGLGLQFLLWYDEGEERNRGNFPPRFSGRQFPNYSSELNVNALELEDSALYLCASSWTSGSRSTDTQYFGPGTRLTVL.